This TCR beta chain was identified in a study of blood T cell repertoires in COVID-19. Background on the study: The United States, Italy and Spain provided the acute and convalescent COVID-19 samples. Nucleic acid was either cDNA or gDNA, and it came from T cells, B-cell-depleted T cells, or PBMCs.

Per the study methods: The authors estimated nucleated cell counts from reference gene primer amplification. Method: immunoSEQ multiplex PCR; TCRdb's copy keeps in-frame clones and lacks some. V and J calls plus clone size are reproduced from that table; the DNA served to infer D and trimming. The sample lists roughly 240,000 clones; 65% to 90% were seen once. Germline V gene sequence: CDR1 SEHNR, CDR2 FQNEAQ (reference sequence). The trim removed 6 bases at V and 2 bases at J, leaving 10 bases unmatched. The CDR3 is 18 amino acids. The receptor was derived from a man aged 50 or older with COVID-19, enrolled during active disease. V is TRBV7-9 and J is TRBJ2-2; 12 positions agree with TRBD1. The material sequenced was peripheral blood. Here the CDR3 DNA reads TGTGCCAGCAGTCTCCCTCTGGGACAGGGGGCTAACACCGGGGAGCTGTTTTTT. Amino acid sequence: CASSLPLGQGANTGELFF. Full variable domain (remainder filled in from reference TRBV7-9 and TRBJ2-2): DTGVSQNPRHKITKRGQNVTFRCDPISEHNRLYWYRQTLGQGPEFLTYFQNEAQLEKSRLLSDRFSAERPKGSFSTLEIQRTEQGDSAMYLCASSLPLGQGANTGELFFGEGSRLTVL.